This TCR beta chain comes out of a study of Ad26.COV2.S vaccination and SARS-CoV-2 variants. The sample's treatment: roughly 20 received Ad26.COV2.S at low or high dose, single or two shots; about five received placebo; per-sample allocation not given. The samples date from day 63 after the first vaccine or placebo injection. Adults aged 18-55 years in Boston included the donor. Study results and limitations: Similar non-spike TCR breadth was seen in vaccine and placebo recipients. Reportedly, spike-specific CD8+ and CD4+ T cell responses achieved substantial breadth once vaccination had taken place.

This table comes from immunoSEQ multiplex PCR, and its TCRdb copy is limited to in-frame clones, with some not included. The table includes hundreds of thousands of clones, about 87% detected once. The V and J ends lost 2 bases and 7 bases respectively, with 15 bases between them. The CDR3 loop spans 15 amino acids. From germline, CDR1 is MNHEY and CDR2 SVGAGI. Turning to this clone: Its antigen is not identified.

Here the sequenced sample was peripheral blood, taken in a trial of Ad26.COV2.S vaccine versus placebo. This chain joins TRBV6-5 and TRBJ2-1; D is uncertain. The TCR was taken from a person aged 18-65 years who received the Ad26.COV2.S COVID-19 vaccine or a placebo. This CDR3 is CASSYGVPVGNEQFF. CDR3 nucleotide sequence: TGTGCCAGCAGTTACGGGGTCCCCGTCGGGAATGAGCAGTTCTTC.